Listed here is a single T cell receptor (beta chain). V gave up 4 bases and J gave up 2 bases, with 17 bases separating them. The CDR3 covers 16 residues. Germline V gene lookup returns CDR1 MNHEY and CDR2 SVGAGI. The method was immunoSEQ multiplex PCR; TCRdb's version includes in-frame clones alone and lacks a portion of them. The top ten clones hold about 4.3% of a sample with fewer than 200,000 clones, 88% of them seen once. This entry comes from a study of T cell responses to AZD1222 COVID-19 vaccine. The material sequenced was peripheral blood, taken 28 days after the second AZD1222 dose. The TCR sequence derives from an adult who received the AZD1222 COVID-19 vaccine. The V call is TRBV6-5, the J call TRBJ1-2; D is perhaps TRBD1 (6 bases). In DNA form, the CDR3 reads TGTGCCAGCAGTTGGACAGCGCCACAACAAAACTATGGCTACACCTTC. This codes for CASSWTAPQQNYGYTF.